Below, one TCR beta chain is given with its context. Its antigen is not known. This specimen comes from a study of T cell repertoires in cytomegalovirus infection. Overall study: From public TCR beta signatures came an indication of both CMV infection and matching HLA type.

A single record per CDR3 protein comes from TCRdb applying MiXCR to the reads. The sample lists some 560,000 distinct CDR3 sequences, 40% occurring once. Germline V gene sequence: CDR1 SGHTA, CDR2 FQGNSA. The CDR3 loop spans 13 amino acids. The ends were cut back, 2 bases at V and 6 bases at J, with 8 bases in the middle. This TCR was recovered from a human donor in good health (CMV status not recorded). Some clones in this sample may be carry-over from other donors' samples. V usage is TRBV7-2 and J usage is TRBJ2-1; the D is unclear. This specimen consisted of cultured PBMCs, obtained from culture after CMV antigen stimulation. The CDR3 nucleotides read TGTGCCAGCAGCTTACAGTTCGGCAATGAGCAGTTCTTC. As protein: CASSLQFGNEQFF.